Included here is one T cell receptor (beta chain) sequence, with context. The data stem from a study of blood T cell repertoires in COVID-19. Whole-study context: Sample material is recorded as cDNA or gDNA derived from T cells, B-cell-depleted T cells, or PBMCs.

This table comes from immunoSEQ multiplex PCR, and its TCRdb copy is limited to in-frame clones, with some not included. The table includes around 450,000 clones, roughly 91% detected once. The participants were between about 18 and 100 years old and came from some 23 US areas. Recovered status applied to Cohort 3 donors who had two consecutive negative PCRs. It also applied to those with clearance or with symptom resolution. This CDR3 region has 15 residues. Germline V gene sequence: CDR1 SGHVS, CDR2 FNYEAQ. Between the trimmed V and J ends, which lost 1 base and 7 bases, there was a span of 13 bases.

The sequenced material came from PBMCs or T cells enriched from blood (not recorded which). The rearrangement uses TRBV7-6 and TRBJ1-4, with D maybe TRBD1 (5 bases). The sequence came from a man between 18 and 35 years old who had recovered from COVID-19. The CDR3 protein is CASSLVSGSGEKLFF. CDR3 coding DNA: TGTGCCAGCAGCTTAGTATCAGGGTCGGGTGAAAAACTGTTTTTT.